This record looks at one TCR beta chain sequence and its context. What it recognizes is unknown. The sample belongs to a study of Ad26.COV2.S vaccination and SARS-CoV-2 variants. General study findings and limits: Substantial breadth in spike-specific CD8+ and CD4+ T cell responses was reportedly seen after vaccination.

This table comes from immunoSEQ multiplex PCR, and its TCRdb copy is limited to in-frame clones, with some not included. The sample yields 300,000 to 400,000 clones, approximately 81% seen once. Noted treatment: some 19 received Ad26.COV2.S at low or high dose, single or two shots; 5 received placebo; per-sample allocation not given. The investigators took samples on day 63 after the first vaccine or placebo injection. Wuhan-strain SARS-CoV-2 spike was expressed by the Ad26 vector that made up the vaccine. The sequenced sample was peripheral blood, obtained in a trial of Ad26.COV2.S vaccine versus placebo. This clonotype was obtained from a person between 18 and 60 years old who received the Ad26.COV2.S COVID-19 vaccine or a placebo.

The CDR3 region has the DNA TGTGCCAGCAGTTCAACCGGACTAGCGGGGTCCTACGAGCAGTACTTC. This gives the protein CASSSTGLAGSYEQYF. The chain recombines TRBV6-2 or TRBV6-3 with TRBJ2-7, with TRBD2 matching 12 bases. Trimming took 4 bases from V and 1 from J; bases not matched to a gene: 5. The CDR3 extends over 16 amino acids. Germline lookup yields CDR1 MNHEY and CDR2 SVGEGT.